Here is one TCR beta chain with its context. The record originates from a study of blood T cell repertoires in COVID-19. Study in general: The United States, Italy and Spain supplied acute and convalescent COVID-19 samples. The analysed material was cDNA or gDNA that came from T cells, B-cell-depleted T cells, or PBMCs.

Trimming shortened V by 4 bases and J by 0 bases, and 14 bases separated the two germline ends. The CDR3 is 16 amino acids. CDR1 SGHRS and CDR2 YFSETQ come from the germline V gene. In the authors' methods: Amplification from reference gene primers served as the basis for estimated nucleated cell counts. The table came from immunoSEQ multiplex PCR; TCRdb's copy has only in-frame clones and leaves some out. V and J calls and clone size are given by that table; D and trimming were obtained from the DNA. Counted here are 150,000 or so clones, more than 75% occurring once; the ten biggest clones make up nearly 15%.

The V and J genes are TRBV5-1 and TRBJ2-1; tentative D call: TRBD2 (5 bases). The source is a human donor with acute or convalescent COVID-19. The donor label of this sample is uncertain. The sequencing input was peripheral blood. DNA of the CDR3: TGCGCCAGCAGCACCCGGAGGTCGAGCTCCTACAATGAGCAGTTCTTC. Encoded protein: CASSTRRSSSYNEQFF.